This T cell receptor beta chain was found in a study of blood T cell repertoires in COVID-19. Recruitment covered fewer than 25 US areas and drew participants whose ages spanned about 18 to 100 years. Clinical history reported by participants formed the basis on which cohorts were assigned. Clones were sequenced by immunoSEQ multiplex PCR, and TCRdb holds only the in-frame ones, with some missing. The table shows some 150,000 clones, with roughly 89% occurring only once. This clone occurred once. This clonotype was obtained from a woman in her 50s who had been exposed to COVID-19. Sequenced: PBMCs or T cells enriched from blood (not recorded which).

The CDR3 sequence: CASQYSNQPQHF. As DNA, the CDR3 is TGTGCCAGTCAGTATAGCAATCAGCCCCAGCATTTT. The rearrangement joins TRBV2 to TRBJ1-5; no clear D. V dropped 9 bases and J dropped 0 bases, with 6 bases sitting between them. CDR3 size: 12 residues. Germline CDR1 reads SNHLY; CDR2 reads FYNNEI.